This T cell receptor beta chain came from a study of control samples from healthy donors and cancer patients. Assay used: immunoSEQ multiplex PCR; TCRdb lists only in-frame clones, some missing. Of some 150,000 clones listed, about 94% are singletons. This clone was recorded a few times. The CDR3 has 14 amino acids. V lost 4 bases, J lost 5 bases, and 14 bases lay in between. Looked up from germline, CDR1 is MNHNS and CDR2 is SASEGT. This TCR was sampled from a man aged 55 to 69 with colorectal cancer. The V gene is TRBV6-1, the J gene TRBJ1-2; D possibly corresponds to TRBD1 (6 bases). Sequences were obtained from PBMCs. As DNA, the CDR3 is TGTGCCAGCAGTGGAGCAGGGGCCCCATATGGCTACACCTTC. Translated: CASSGAGAPYGYTF.